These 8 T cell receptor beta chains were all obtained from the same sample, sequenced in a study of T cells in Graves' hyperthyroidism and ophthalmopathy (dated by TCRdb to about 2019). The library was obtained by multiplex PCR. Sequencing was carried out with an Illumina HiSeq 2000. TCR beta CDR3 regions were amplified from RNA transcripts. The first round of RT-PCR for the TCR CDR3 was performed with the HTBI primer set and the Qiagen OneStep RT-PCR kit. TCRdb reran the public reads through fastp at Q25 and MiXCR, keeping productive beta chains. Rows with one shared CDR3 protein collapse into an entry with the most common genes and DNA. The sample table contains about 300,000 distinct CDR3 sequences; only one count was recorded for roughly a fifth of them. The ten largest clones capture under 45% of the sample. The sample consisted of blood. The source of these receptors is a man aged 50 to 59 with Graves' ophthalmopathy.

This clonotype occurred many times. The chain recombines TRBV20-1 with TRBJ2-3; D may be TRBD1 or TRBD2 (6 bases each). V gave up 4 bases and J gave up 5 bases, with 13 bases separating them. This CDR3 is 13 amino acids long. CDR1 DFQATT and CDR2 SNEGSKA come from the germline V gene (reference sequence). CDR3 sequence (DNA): TGCAGTGCTAAAGGGGGGTGGGGAGATACGCAGTATTTT. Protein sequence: CSAKGGWGDTQYF.

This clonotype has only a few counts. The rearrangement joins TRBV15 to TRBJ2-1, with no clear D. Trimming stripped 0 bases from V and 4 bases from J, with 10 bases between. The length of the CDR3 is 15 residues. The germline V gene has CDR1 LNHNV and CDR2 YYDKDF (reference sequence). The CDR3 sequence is CATSRDPASYNEQFF. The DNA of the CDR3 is TGTGCCACCAGCAGAGATCCAGCTTCATACAATGAGCAGTTCTTC.

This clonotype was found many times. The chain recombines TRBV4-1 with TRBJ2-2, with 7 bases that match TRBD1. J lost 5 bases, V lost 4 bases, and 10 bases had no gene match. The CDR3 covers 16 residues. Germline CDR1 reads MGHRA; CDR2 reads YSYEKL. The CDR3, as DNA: TGCGCCAGCAGCCCCGCGACAGGGCTGGGAACCGGGGAGCTGTTTTTT. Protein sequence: CASSPATGLGTGELFF.

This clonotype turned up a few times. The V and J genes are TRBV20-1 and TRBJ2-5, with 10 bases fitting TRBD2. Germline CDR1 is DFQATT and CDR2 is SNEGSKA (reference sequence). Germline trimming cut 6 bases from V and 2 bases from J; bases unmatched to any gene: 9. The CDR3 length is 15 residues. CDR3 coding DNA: TGCAGTGCAAACCCTCTAGCGGGAGCACAAGAGACCCAGTACTTC. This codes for CSANPLAGAQETQYF.

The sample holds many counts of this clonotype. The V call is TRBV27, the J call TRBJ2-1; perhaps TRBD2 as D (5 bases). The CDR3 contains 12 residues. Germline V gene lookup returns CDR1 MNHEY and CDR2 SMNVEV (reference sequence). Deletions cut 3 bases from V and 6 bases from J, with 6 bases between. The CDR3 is CASSFRGNEQFF. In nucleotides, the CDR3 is TGTGCCAGCAGTTTCCGGGGCAATGAGCAGTTCTTC.

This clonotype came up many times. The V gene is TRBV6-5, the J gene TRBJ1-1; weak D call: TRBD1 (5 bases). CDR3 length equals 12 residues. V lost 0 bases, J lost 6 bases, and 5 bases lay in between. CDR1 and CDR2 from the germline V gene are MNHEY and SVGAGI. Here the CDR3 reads CASSYSGAEAFF. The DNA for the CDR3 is TGTGCCAGCAGTTACTCGGGGGCTGAAGCTTTCTTT.

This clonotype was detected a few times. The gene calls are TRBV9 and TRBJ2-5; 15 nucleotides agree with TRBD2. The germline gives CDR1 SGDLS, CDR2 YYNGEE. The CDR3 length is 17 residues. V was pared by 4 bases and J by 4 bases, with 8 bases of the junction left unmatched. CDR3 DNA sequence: TGTGCCAGCAGCCCTGGCCTGGGACTAGCGGGAGGAGAGACCCAGTACTTC. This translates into CASSPGLGLAGGETQYF.

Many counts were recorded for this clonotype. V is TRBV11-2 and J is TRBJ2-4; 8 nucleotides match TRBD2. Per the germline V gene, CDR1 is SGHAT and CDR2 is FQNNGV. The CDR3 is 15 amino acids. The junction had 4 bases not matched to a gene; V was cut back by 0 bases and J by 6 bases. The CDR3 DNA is TGTGCCAGCAGCTTAGAAGTCGCGGGAGGAAACATTCAGTACTTC. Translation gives CASSLEVAGGNIQYF.